The clone carrying this T cell receptor beta chain was found many times. This sample is drawn from a study of T cells in Graves' hyperthyroidism and ophthalmopathy. Researchers amplified the TCR beta CDR3 regions from RNA transcripts. The study used the HTBI primer set for a first-round RT-PCR of the TCR CDR3. TCRdb reprocessed the multiplex PCR reads with MiXCR, giving one entry per CDR3 protein. Among roughly 740,000 distinct CDR3 sequences listed, about 17% were seen once. Sequenced material: blood. This receptor was taken from a man aged 18-30 years with Graves' hyperthyroidism.

CDR3 DNA sequence: TGCAGTGCTAGGGCTAGCGTTTTTTATGAGCAGTTCTTC. Translating it yields CSARASVFYEQFF. The chain uses TRBV20-1 and TRBJ2-1; possibly TRBD2 for D (6 bases). Deletions cut 3 bases from V and 8 bases from J, with 14 bases between. CDR1 DFQATT and CDR2 SNEGSKA come from the germline V gene (reference sequence). The CDR3 length is 13 residues.